These T cell receptor beta chains were read from a single sample in a study of blood T cell repertoires in COVID-19. The method was immunoSEQ multiplex PCR; TCRdb's version includes in-frame clones alone and lacks a portion of them. The sample lists 150,000 to 200,000 clones; 70% to 90% were seen once. Sequencing was done on a sample of peripheral blood. The receptors come from a man aged 60 to 69 with COVID-19, enrolled during active disease. CDR3s include the opening cysteine and the closing phenylalanine or tryptophan. The D gene is left open where the match is weak. Expanded clones are given a class, and other clones once, few, many or no size at all.

V gene	D gene	clone size	J gene	CDR3 protein	CDR3 DNA
TRBV6-5	TRBD1	-	TRBJ1-4	CASSWDRGDEKLFF	TGTGCCAGCTCCTGGGACAGGGGGGATGAAAAACTGTTTTTT
TRBV24-1	TRBD1	-	TRBJ1-1	CATSGSPGGTEAFF	TGTGCCACCAGTGGTAGCCCAGGGGGCACTGAAGCTTTCTTT
TRBV14	-	-	TRBJ2-1	CASSHLSRVHEQFF	TGTGCCAGCAGCCACCTAAGCAGGGTCCATGAGCAGTTCTTC
TRBV24-1	TRBD1	-	TRBJ1-5	CATSDQKYRGLGNQPQHF	TGTGCCACCAGTGATCAAAAATACAGGGGGCTAGGGAATCAGCCCCAGCATTTT
TRBV5-4	TRBD1	-	TRBJ1-3	CASSQQGAFGNTIYF	TGTGCCAGCAGCCAACAGGGGGCGTTTGGAAACACCATATATTTT
TRBV27	TRBD1	-	TRBJ1-1	CASRTGSTEAFF	TGTGCCAGCAGGACAGGGTCCACTGAAGCTTTCTTT
TRBV28	TRBD1	-	TRBJ2-3	CASSLPGTVSADTQYF	TGTGCCAGCAGTTTACCCGGGACAGTCTCTGCGGATACGCAGTATTTT
TRBV11-2	-	-	TRBJ2-2	CASSPGLGDGELFF	TGTGCCAGCAGCCCGGGACTCGGCGACGGGGAGCTGTTTTTT
TRBV7-9	-	-	TRBJ1-4	CASSLVGAVDEKLFF	TGTGCCAGCAGCTTAGTAGGGGCTGTCGATGAAAAACTGTTTTTT
TRBV15	TRBD1	-	TRBJ2-2	CATSVDRANTGELFF	TGTGCCACCAGCGTCGACAGGGCAAACACCGGGGAGCTGTTTTTT
TRBV7-2	TRBD1	-	TRBJ1-2	CASSLAYGQAYGYTF	TGTGCCAGCAGCTTAGCCTATGGACAGGCCTATGGCTACACCTTC
TRBV15	TRBD1	-	TRBJ1-2	CATSRGDSTYGYTF	TGTGCCACCAGCAGAGGGGACAGCACTTATGGCTACACCTTC
TRBV19	TRBD1	few	TRBJ1-6	CASSAGQNYNSPLHF	TGTGCCAGTAGCGCGGGACAGAATTATAATTCACCCCTCCACTTT
TRBV5-6	-	-	TRBJ2-7	CASSLEADSYEQYF	TGTGCCAGCAGCTTGGAGGCGGACAGCTACGAGCAGTACTTC
TRBV27	-	-	TRBJ2-6	CASSPRTGLIGANVLTF	TGTGCCAGCAGTCCGCGAACGGGTCTCATTGGGGCCAACGTCCTGACTTTC
TRBV5-6	-	once	TRBJ1-2	CASSLVAGNMGYTF	TGTGCCAGCAGCTTGGTGGCAGGGAATATGGGCTACACCTTC
TRBV19	TRBD2	-	TRBJ2-1	CASSNPSGASYNEQFF	TGTGCCAGTAGTAATCCGAGCGGGGCCTCCTACAATGAGCAGTTCTTC
TRBV11-2	TRBD1	-	TRBJ1-5	CASSLGRKGTGISNQPQHF	TGTGCCAGCAGCTTGGGCAGGAAGGGGACAGGGATTTCCAATCAGCCCCAGCATTTT
TRBV5-6	-	-	TRBJ2-7	CASSVGQGFYEQYF	TGTGCCAGCAGCGTAGGACAAGGATTTTACGAGCAGTACTTC
TRBV10-3	TRBD2	-	TRBJ2-3	CAISESILAGVYTQYF	TGTGCCATCAGTGAGTCGATTCTAGCGGGAGTATATACGCAGTATTTT
TRBV6-4	TRBD1	-	TRBJ1-1	CASSNLQGRAFF	TGTGCCAGCAGCAATTTACAGGGGCGAGCTTTCTTT
TRBV4-1	-	few	TRBJ1-1	CASSQGGRGNTEAFF	TGCGCCAGCAGCCAAGGAGGCAGGGGGAACACTGAAGCTTTCTTT
TRBV2	-	once	TRBJ2-2	CASSGTVAVGELFF	TGTGCCAGCAGTGGGACAGTCGCGGTCGGGGAGCTGTTTTTT
TRBV6-2/TRBV6-3	-	-	TRBJ1-2	CASSEADGYGYTF	TGTGCCAGCAGTGAGGCAGATGGCTATGGCTACACCTTC
TRBV6-2/TRBV6-3	-	-	TRBJ2-7	CASSPQVTYEQYF	TGTGCCAGCAGTCCCCAGGTTACCTACGAGCAGTACTTC
TRBV6-4	TRBD1	-	TRBJ2-7	CASGSGGQGTYEQYF	TGTGCCAGTGGGTCCGGGGGACAGGGGACCTACGAGCAGTACTTC
TRBV6-2/TRBV6-3	-	-	TRBJ2-7	CASSYHPTSNSYEQYF	TGTGCCAGCAGTTACCACCCGACATCGAACTCCTACGAGCAGTACTTC
TRBV7-2	-	-	TRBJ1-5	CASSLVSGGNQPQHF	TGTGCCAGCAGCTTAGTGTCGGGTGGAAATCAGCCCCAGCATTTT
TRBV27	-	-	TRBJ1-2	CASRQLEGYGYTF	TGTGCCAGCAGACAACTGGAGGGGTATGGCTACACCTTC
TRBV7-2	-	-	TRBJ1-6	CASSLSIQGALHF	TGTGCCAGCAGCTTATCAATACAGGGTGCCCTCCACTTT
TRBV4-3	TRBD1	-	TRBJ1-2	CASSQAGQFNYGYTF	TGCGCCAGCAGCCAAGCGGGACAGTTTAACTATGGCTACACCTTC
TRBV19	-	-	TRBJ1-1	CASRGAGNTEAFF	TGTGCCAGTAGGGGGGCGGGGAACACTGAAGCTTTCTTT
TRBV11-3	-	-	TRBJ2-1	CASSTGASGNEQFF	TGTGCCAGCAGCACAGGGGCCAGCGGGAATGAGCAGTTCTTC
TRBV18	TRBD1	once	TRBJ1-5	CASSPGTGGNQPQHF	TGTGCCAGCTCGCCCGGGACAGGCGGCAATCAGCCCCAGCATTTT
TRBV11-2	TRBD1	-	TRBJ1-1	CASSRRTGRTEAFF	TGTGCCAGCAGCCGACGGACAGGGCGAACTGAAGCTTTCTTT
TRBV19	-	-	TRBJ1-2	CASSPQGQYYGYTF	TGTGCCAGCAGCCCCCAGGGTCAATACTATGGCTACACCTTC
TRBV28	-	-	TRBJ1-3	CASSGNPIGGNTIYF	TGTGCCAGCAGTGGTAACCCAATCGGGGGAAACACCATATATTTT
TRBV28	-	-	TRBJ2-1	CASSPQQGRSNEQFF	TGTGCCAGCAGTCCCCAGCAGGGGAGATCCAATGAGCAGTTCTTC
TRBV4-3	TRBD2	-	TRBJ2-1	CASSQGPGTSNEQFF	TGCGCCAGCAGCCAAGGCCCCGGGACTAGCAATGAGCAGTTCTTC
TRBV6-6	TRBD1	-	TRBJ1-1	CASSRGTGGAGSFF	TGTGCCAGCAGTCGCGGGACAGGGGGCGCAGGGTCTTTCTTT
TRBV9	-	-	TRBJ1-5	CASSEGQNSNQPQHF	TGTGCCAGCAGCGAAGGACAGAATAGCAATCAGCCCCAGCATTTT
TRBV2	-	-	TRBJ2-5	CASSGPATGEETQYF	TGTGCCAGCAGTGGACCGGCAACCGGAGAGGAGACCCAGTACTTC
TRBV5-5	-	few	TRBJ1-2	CASSLGAYYGYTF	TGTGCCAGCAGCTTGGGAGCCTACTATGGCTACACCTTC
TRBV7-2	-	-	TRBJ1-5	CASSLGGGEPQHF	TGTGCCAGCAGCTTAGGAGGGGGGGAGCCCCAGCATTTT
TRBV7-3	-	-	TRBJ2-3	CASSLTTGSGNTQYF	TGTGCCAGCAGCTTAACGACAGGTAGTGGAAATACGCAGTATTTT
TRBV7-2	-	-	TRBJ1-5	CASSLGTGLLQPQHF	TGTGCCAGCAGCTTAGGCACAGGGCTCCTTCAGCCCCAGCATTTT
TRBV28	TRBD2	-	TRBJ2-2	CASSITGTSGTGELFF	TGTGCCAGCAGTATCACCGGGACTAGTGGCACCGGGGAGCTGTTTTTT
TRBV6-5	TRBD2	-	TRBJ2-7	CASSSGLAGRNEQYF	TGTGCCAGCAGTTCAGGACTAGCGGGTAGGAACGAGCAGTATTTC
TRBV7-8	-	-	TRBJ1-1	CASSLVGGATEAFF	TGTGCCAGCAGCTTAGTAGGAGGAGCCACTGAAGCTTTCTTT
TRBV6-2/TRBV6-3	-	-	TRBJ2-2	CASSDPGPAGELFF	TGTGCCAGCAGTGACCCGGGTCCCGCCGGGGAGCTGTTTTTT